This is a list of T cell receptor beta chains from one sample in a study of neurological immune-mediated disorders. TCRdb re-analysed the 5' RACE reads in MiXCR, keeping a single row per CDR3 protein. Of 45,000 to 60,000 distinct CDR3 sequences listed, about 2.5% are singletons. Sequencing was done on a sample of PBMCs. The source is a man between 45 and 60 years old with multiple sclerosis. Both conserved end residues are part of each CDR3. D genes are given only for firm matches. Size tells how often a clone was seen (once, few, many) or the class of an expanded clone, and some rows leave it out.

d_call	j_call	clone_size	v_call	cdr3_aa	cdr3_nt
TRBD1	TRBJ2-1	many	TRBV5-1	CASTLTGTGLYNEQFF	TGCGCCAGTACCCTCACCGGGACAGGCCTCTACAATGAGCAGTTCTTC
TRBD1	TRBJ2-7	many	TRBV12-3/TRBV12-4	CASSRPQQGRPHYEQYF	TGTGCCAGCAGCCGACCCCAACAGGGGCGGCCTCACTACGAGCAGTACTTC
NA	TRBJ2-3	many	TRBV20-1	CSASRPADTQYF	TGCAGTGCTAGTAGACCTGCAGATACGCAGTATTTT
NA	TRBJ2-2	few	TRBV14	CASSQDFIWGELFF	TGTGCCAGCAGCCAAGATTTTATCTGGGGGGAGCTGTTTTTT
TRBD2	TRBJ2-1	many	TRBV5-6	CASSYPGLAALNEQFF	TGTGCCAGCAGCTATCCGGGACTAGCGGCCCTAAATGAGCAGTTCTTC
NA	TRBJ2-7	many	TRBV7-2	CASSFTAYEQYF	TGTGCCAGCAGCTTTACCGCCTACGAGCAGTACTTC
TRBD2	TRBJ2-3	many	TRBV20-1	CSARDLIAGFTDTQYF	TGCAGTGCTAGAGATCTGATAGCGGGGTTCACAGATACGCAGTATTTT
NA	TRBJ1-5	many	TRBV11-2	CASSLAGSGAQHF	TGTGCCAGCAGCTTAGCTGGGTCCGGGGCCCAGCATTTT
NA	TRBJ2-3	many	TRBV11-2	CASSASWVGTDTQYF	TGTGCCAGCAGCGCAAGTTGGGTGGGTACAGATACGCAGTATTTT
NA	TRBJ1-2	many	TRBV7-9	CASTHLGSLYGYTF	TGTGCCAGCACCCACCTTGGGTCCCTGTATGGCTACACCTTC
NA	TRBJ1-1	many	TRBV5-5	CASSPGLGYTEAFF	TGTGCCAGCAGCCCGGGGCTGGGTTACACTGAAGCTTTCTTT
TRBD1	TRBJ2-4	many	TRBV5-5	CASSQVVRDRVTKNIQYF	TGTGCCAGCAGCCAGGTAGTCCGGGACAGGGTAACCAAAAACATTCAGTACTTC
NA	TRBJ1-2	many	TRBV5-1	CASSLEGRSGGYTF	TGCGCCAGCAGCTTGGAGGGACGATCGGGTGGCTACACCTTC
TRBD1	TRBJ2-7	many	TRBV29-1	CSVGQGLGEQYF	TGCAGCGTCGGACAGGGCCTTGGCGAGCAGTACTTC
NA	TRBJ2-7	few	TRBV5-1	CASSRIRDTYEQYF	TGCGCCAGCAGCCGAATCCGGGACACGTACGAGCAGTACTTC
NA	TRBJ1-1	many	TRBV12-3/TRBV12-4	CASSYETGSSEAFF	TGTGCCAGCAGTTACGAAACAGGGAGTTCTGAAGCTTTCTTT
NA	TRBJ2-7	many	TRBV5-1	CASSDQTVFSYEQYF	TGCGCCAGCAGCGACCAGACAGTCTTCTCCTACGAGCAGTACTTC
NA	TRBJ2-6	NA	TRBV20-1	CSTTTVGSGAKVLTF	TGCAGTACCACTACTGTAGGGTCTGGGGCCAAAGTCCTGACTTTC
TRBD2	TRBJ2-1	many	TRBV27	CASSLSSGGHGNEQFF	TGTGCCAGCAGTTTATCTTCGGGGGGGCATGGCAATGAGCAGTTCTTC
NA	TRBJ2-3	many	TRBV20-1	CSARVVMDTQYF	TGCAGTGCTAGAGTAGTTATGGATACGCAGTATTTT
NA	TRBJ1-6	many	TRBV5-1	CASRTSGDSPLHF	TGCGCCAGCAGAACCTCCGGGGATTCACCCCTCCACTTT
NA	TRBJ1-2	many	TRBV29-1	CSAQWGQYGYTF	TGCAGCGCACAGTGGGGTCAATATGGCTACACCTTC
NA	TRBJ1-4	many	TRBV6-6	CASSSGGEKLFF	TGTGCCAGCAGTTCCGGGGGTGAAAAACTGTTTTTT
NA	TRBJ1-4	many	TRBV7-2	CASSPQTGATNEKLFF	TGTGCCAGCAGCCCGCAAACAGGTGCAACTAATGAAAAACTGTTTTTT
NA	TRBJ2-4	many	TRBV12-3/TRBV12-4	CASSSLNAESAKNIQYF	TGTGCCAGCAGTTCCTTGAACGCAGAATCGGCCAAAAACATTCAGTACTTC
NA	TRBJ1-4	many	TRBV4-1	CASSQDVGATNEKLFF	TGCGCCAGCAGCCAAGATGTTGGGGCGACTAATGAAAAACTGTTTTTT
NA	TRBJ2-3	many	TRBV20-1	CSARPRRGGGDTQYF	TGCAGTGCGCGCCCTAGGAGGGGGGGCGGGGATACGCAGTATTTT
TRBD2	TRBJ2-1	many	TRBV10-3	CAISASGTRAGGEQFF	TGTGCCATCAGTGCCTCCGGGACTAGGGCGGGCGGAGAGCAGTTCTTC
NA	TRBJ1-2	few	TRBV4-1	CASSQDLQVGYTF	TGCGCCAGCAGCCAAGATCTACAGGTGGGCTACACCTTC
NA	TRBJ2-1	many	TRBV7-2	CASSLAHPGQFF	TGTGCCAGCAGCTTAGCTCATCCCGGGCAGTTCTTC
TRBD1	TRBJ2-7	many	TRBV20-1	CSATGQDYEQYF	TGCAGTGCTACCGGACAGGACTACGAGCAGTACTTC
TRBD2	TRBJ2-3	many	TRBV20-1	CSARVAGGASTDTQYF	TGCAGTGCTAGAGTAGCGGGGGGGGCTAGCACAGATACGCAGTATTTT
TRBD1	TRBJ1-2	many	TRBV5-1	CASNPDRRSYGYTF	TGCGCCAGCAACCCGGACAGGAGGTCCTATGGCTACACCTTC
NA	TRBJ2-7	many	TRBV12-3/TRBV12-4	CASSGDFYEQYF	TGTGCCAGCAGTGGCGATTTCTACGAGCAGTACTTC
NA	TRBJ1-6	few	TRBV7-7	CASSLDEDSPLHF	TGTGCCAGCAGCTTAGATGAGGATTCACCCCTCCACTTT
TRBD1	TRBJ1-5	many	TRBV6-6	CASSYSDRGRIRNQPQHF	TGTGCCAGCAGTTACTCGGACAGGGGGAGGATTAGAAATCAGCCCCAGCATTTT
TRBD2	TRBJ2-1	many	TRBV7-4	CASSFGCLAGGPSSYNEQFF	TGTGCCAGCAGCTTTGGGTGTCTAGCGGGGGGGCCGAGCTCCTACAATGAGCAGTTCTTC
TRBD1	TRBJ1-1	many	TRBV4-3	CASSQDLRTGAKNTEAFF	TGCGCCAGCAGCCAAGACTTGAGGACAGGGGCCAAGAACACTGAAGCTTTCTTT
NA	TRBJ1-6	few	TRBV3-1	CASSQDNQGRLHF	TGTGCCAGCAGCCAAGATAACCAGGGAAGGCTCCACTTT
NA	TRBJ2-2	many	TRBV7-3	CASSLNPTGELFF	TGTGCCAGCAGCTTAAATCCAACCGGGGAGCTGTTTTTT
NA	TRBJ2-1	many	TRBV6-2/TRBV6-3	CASTPAGTYNEQFF	TGTGCCAGCACCCCCGCGGGGACCTACAATGAGCAGTTCTTC